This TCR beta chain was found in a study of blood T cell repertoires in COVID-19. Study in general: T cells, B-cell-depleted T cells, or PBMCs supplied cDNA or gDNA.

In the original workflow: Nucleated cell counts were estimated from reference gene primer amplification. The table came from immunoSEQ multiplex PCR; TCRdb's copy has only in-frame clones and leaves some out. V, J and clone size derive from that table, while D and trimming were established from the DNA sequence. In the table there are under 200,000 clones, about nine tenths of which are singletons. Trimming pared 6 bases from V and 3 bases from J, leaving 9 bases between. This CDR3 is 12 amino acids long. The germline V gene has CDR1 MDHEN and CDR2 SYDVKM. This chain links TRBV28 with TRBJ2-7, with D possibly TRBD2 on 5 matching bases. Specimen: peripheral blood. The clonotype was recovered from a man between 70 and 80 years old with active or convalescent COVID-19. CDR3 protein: CASSQDFYEQYF. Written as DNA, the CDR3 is TGTGCCAGCAGCCAGGACTTCTACGAGCAGTACTTC.